This is a list of T cell receptor beta chains from one sample in a study of T cells after yellow fever vaccination. TCRdb re-derived calls from the 5' RACE reads in MiXCR, one entry per CDR3 protein. The sample records about 240,000 distinct CDR3 sequences, less than 9% being singletons. The sequences come from CD4+ T cells sorted from PBMCs, collected 15 days after the yellow fever booster vaccination. The origin of the receptors is a man in his thirties or forties who received the YFV17D yellow fever vaccine. The conserved cysteine and the conserved F or W are not part of the CDR3 here. The order of the fields is V gene, CDR3 protein.

V: TRBV12-3/TRBV12-4
CDR3: ASEVRASGANVLT

V: TRBV7-9
CDR3: ASSSGWTGVRTQY

V: TRBV20-1
CDR3: SALGGGRTDTQY

V: TRBV5-1
CDR3: ASREGSRTGELF

V: TRBV5-1
CDR3: ASSADPIRQLRGYEQY

V: TRBV30
CDR3: AWARNSYEQY

V: TRBV7-2
CDR3: ASSPQGVGTGELF

V: TRBV5-4
CDR3: ASSLHRTGTGANVLT

V: TRBV25-1
CDR3: ASSDWRGKTQY

V: TRBV14
CDR3: ASSMKPPGLAGGSEQF

V: TRBV12-3/TRBV12-4
CDR3: ASSLTGGSNEKLF

V: TRBV20-1
CDR3: SATGTSLDTQY

V: TRBV20-1
CDR3: SANRDLNYEQY

V: TRBV5-1
CDR3: ASSSDAGSADTQY

V: TRBV20-1
CDR3: SASSGGFSYNEQF

V: TRBV28
CDR3: ASSWGDEDRRSGANVLT

V: TRBV20-1
CDR3: SARLAGRDTEAF

V: TRBV3-1
CDR3: ASSQVGEQF

V: TRBV23-1
CDR3: ASSQMGGSQPQH

V: TRBV30
CDR3: AWSWGSGRPGELF

V: TRBV10-3
CDR3: ATAASSIEGYT

V: TRBV5-1
CDR3: ASSIGTVQETQY

V: TRBV3-1
CDR3: ASSQGIYNEQF

V: TRBV5-1
CDR3: ASSLDTQSTDTQY

V: TRBV10-2
CDR3: ASSDRRYEQY

V: TRBV3-1
CDR3: ASSQDQTVPGYT

V: TRBV4-2
CDR3: ASSQGSGNGNQPQH

V: TRBV5-1
CDR3: ASSDGTDNQPQH

V: TRBV20-1
CDR3: SARGPFSFNEQF

V: TRBV11-2
CDR3: ASSPSRVSNYGYT

V: TRBV11-2
CDR3: ASSLVSGYEQY

V: TRBV20-1
CDR3: SARAPTADTRY

V: TRBV3-1
CDR3: ASSQGSKNIQY

V: TRBV7-9
CDR3: ASSLDLVGEQF

V: TRBV2
CDR3: ASCGQGANQPQH

V: TRBV5-1
CDR3: ASHKTGGDTGELF

V: TRBV5-4
CDR3: ASSILNLAGGTEQF

V: TRBV7-6
CDR3: ASSKYHRNEQF

V: TRBV20-1
CDR3: SASAGSLNTEAF

V: TRBV7-2
CDR3: ASSRRSYEQY

V: TRBV23-1
CDR3: ASEGAVGGANVLT

V: TRBV9
CDR3: ASSANGGLTEAF

V: TRBV5-6
CDR3: ASSEWQVSNIQY

V: TRBV20-1
CDR3: SATPQRLVNEQF

V: TRBV25-1
CDR3: ASSEFRGSQETQY

V: TRBV7-2
CDR3: ASSSSGRSTGELF

V: TRBV6-5
CDR3: ASSYGAGANYEQY

V: TRBV20-1
CDR3: SASYTPTDTQY

V: TRBV2
CDR3: ASSADYNQPQH